This passage covers 10 T cell receptor beta chains from one sample sequenced in a study of blood T cell repertoires in COVID-19. Using immunoSEQ multiplex PCR, the repertoire was profiled, and TCRdb retains in-frame clones only, with some absent. The sample records approximately 350,000 clones, around four fifths being singletons. Sequencing was carried out using peripheral blood. All receptors derive from a young man with active or convalescent COVID-19.

This chain connects TRBV9 to TRBJ1-1; 7 nucleotides agree with TRBD1. V lost 7 bases, J lost 4 bases, and 7 bases stayed unmatched. CDR1 is SGDLS, CDR2 YYNGEE, per germline. CDR3 length: 13 residues. The CDR3 region has the DNA TGTGCCAGCGGCGGACAGGTCAGCACTGAAGCTTTCTTT. Amino acids: CASGGQVSTEAFF.

A single count supports this clone. Additional DNA sequences in this sample encode the identical CDR3. The chain carries TRBV9 and TRBJ1-6, with 8 bases matching TRBD1. The CDR3 totals 14 residues. CDR1 and CDR2 from the germline V gene are SGDLS and YYNGEE. Unmatched junction bases numbered 5, after V lost 5 bases and J lost 7 bases. The CDR3 bases are TGTGCCAGCAGTGGCGGACAGGGAAATTCACCCCTCCACTTT. It encodes CASSGGQGNSPLHF.

The chain carries TRBV4-2 and TRBJ1-3; D is undetermined. The germline CDR1 and CDR2 sequences are LGHNA and YNFKEQ. The CDR3 spans 15 residues. With 0 bases removed from V and 0 bases from J, the gap between germline ends came to 6 bases. DNA of the CDR3: TGTGCCAGCAGCCAAGAAGCAAACTCTGGAAACACCATATATTTT. It is translated as CASSQEANSGNTIYF.

The chain has TRBV2 and TRBJ2-1, with 12 bases matching TRBD2. Germline CDR1 and CDR2: SNHLY and FYNNEI. The V gene end was trimmed by 8 bases and the J gene end by 4 bases; junction bases not matched to a gene: 3. The CDR3 loop spans 14 amino acids. CDR3 DNA: TGTGCCAGCGGGGGACTAGCGGGTTACAATGAGCAGTTCTTC. Amino acid sequence: CASGGLAGYNEQFF.

This chain joins TRBV9 and TRBJ2-5; D perhaps matches TRBD2 (5 bases). V was clipped by 0 bases and J by 3 bases, with 18 bases between them. In germline, CDR1 is SGDLS, CDR2 YYNGEE. The CDR3 consists of 17 residues. CDR3 sequence reads: CASSVAPPGLPEETQYF. The CDR3, as DNA: TGTGCCAGCAGCGTAGCTCCCCCGGGGTTACCGGAAGAGACCCAGTACTTC. The whole variable domain, filled in from reference TRBV9 and TRBJ2-5, reads DSGVTQTPKHLITATGQRVTLRCSPRSGDLSVYWYQQSLDQGLQFLIQYYNGEERAKGNILERFSAQQFPDLHSELNLSSLELGDSALYFCASSVAPPGLPEETQYFGPGTRLLVL.

With regard to this clone: The DNA is omitted, as the CDR3 cannot be located on it reliably, and the CDR3 follows TCRdb's listing. The chain joins TRBV21-1 to TRBJ2-7; the table's D call TRBD1 went unverified against the DNA. TRBV21-1 is recorded as a pseudogene. The CDR3 length equals 18 residues, ends included. The CDR3 region is CASSWGQGASNDGYEQYF.

CDR3 DNA: TGTGCCAGCAGTCCCCCGTGGGACAGGGGAGGTGGCTACACCTTC. Its translation is CASSPPWDRGGGYTF. V is TRBV6-2 or TRBV6-3 and J is TRBJ1-2, with 10 bases lining up with TRBD1. Trimming cost V 5 bases and J 7 bases; bases outside gene matches: 10. CDR3 length equals 15 residues. The germline gives CDR1 MNHEY, CDR2 SVGEGT.

The gene calls are TRBV7-9 and TRBJ2-3; D is perhaps TRBD2 (5 bases). The CDR3 contains 18 residues. Germline CDR1 SEHNR, CDR2 FQNEAQ (reference sequence). Trimming removed 2 bases at V and 2 bases at J, with 20 bases between. The CDR3 here is CASSLIRRQRQVTDTQYF. The DNA of the CDR3 is TGTGCCAGCAGCTTAATTAGGCGCCAGCGGCAGGTCACAGATACGCAGTATTTT.

The chain combines TRBV3-1 (or the pseudogene TRBV3-2) with TRBJ2-6, with D maybe TRBD1 (5 bases). The CDR3 consists of 15 residues. V lost 4 bases and J lost 2, with 9 bases in between. The V gene's germline CDR1 is LGHDT and CDR2 YNNKEL (reference sequence). The CDR3 spells CASSLRETGANVLTF. The DNA for the CDR3 is TGTGCCAGCAGCCTCAGGGAAACTGGGGCCAACGTCCTGACTTTC.

The chain employs TRBV24-1 and TRBJ1-5, with D possibly matching TRBD1 (5 bases). The CDR3 runs to 15 residues. Trimming shortened V by 3 bases and J by 1 base, and 9 bases separated the two germline ends. Germline V CDR1 and CDR2: KGHDR, SFDVKD. CDR3 coding DNA: TGTGCCACCAGTGATACAGGACTAAGCAATCAGCCCCAGCATTTT. Encoded protein: CATSDTGLSNQPQHF.